Detailed here is one T cell receptor (beta chain). Antigen specificity is unknown. Germline CDR1 and CDR2: MNHEY and SMNVEV (reference sequence). Trimming removed 6 bases from V and 11 bases from J; junction bases left unmatched: 12. This CDR3 has 13 amino acids. Libraries were prepared by immunoSEQ multiplex PCR; TCRdb keeps only in-frame clonotypes and omits some of them. The data contain 110,000 or so clones, roughly 90% of them singletons. The entry originates in a study of T cell responses to AZD1222 COVID-19 vaccine. Study-wide findings and caveats: Scientists sampled the repertoires only once the peak T cell response had passed.

The chain has TRBV27 and TRBJ1-1; 7 bases align to TRBD1. The sequencing here drew on peripheral blood, taken on day 0 of AZD1222 vaccination. The TCR sequence derives from an adult in good health. The CDR3: CASSSPDRVGAFF. The DNA of the CDR3 is TGTGCCAGCAGCTCCCCCGACAGGGTTGGGGCTTTCTTT.